Detailed here is one TCR beta chain. The method was immunoSEQ multiplex PCR; TCRdb's version includes in-frame clones alone and lacks a portion of them. The table has some 81,000 clones, 89% seen once. This specimen belongs to a study of T cell changes during pregnancy in multiple sclerosis. The CDR3 spans 17 residues. Trimming stripped 5 bases from V and 7 bases from J, with 26 bases between. Looked up from germline, CDR1 is SGHVS and CDR2 is FQNEAQ. The sample was peripheral blood, taken before pregnancy. The chain uses TRBV7-8 and TRBJ1-2, with D tentatively TRBD1 (6 bases). The clonotype comes from a female donor with multiple sclerosis, enrolled in a pregnancy study. CDR3 loop: CASSPRTARKEAIGYTF. The CDR3 nucleotides are TGTGCCAGCAGCCCTAGGACAGCCAGGAAGGAAGCAATTGGCTACACCTTC.